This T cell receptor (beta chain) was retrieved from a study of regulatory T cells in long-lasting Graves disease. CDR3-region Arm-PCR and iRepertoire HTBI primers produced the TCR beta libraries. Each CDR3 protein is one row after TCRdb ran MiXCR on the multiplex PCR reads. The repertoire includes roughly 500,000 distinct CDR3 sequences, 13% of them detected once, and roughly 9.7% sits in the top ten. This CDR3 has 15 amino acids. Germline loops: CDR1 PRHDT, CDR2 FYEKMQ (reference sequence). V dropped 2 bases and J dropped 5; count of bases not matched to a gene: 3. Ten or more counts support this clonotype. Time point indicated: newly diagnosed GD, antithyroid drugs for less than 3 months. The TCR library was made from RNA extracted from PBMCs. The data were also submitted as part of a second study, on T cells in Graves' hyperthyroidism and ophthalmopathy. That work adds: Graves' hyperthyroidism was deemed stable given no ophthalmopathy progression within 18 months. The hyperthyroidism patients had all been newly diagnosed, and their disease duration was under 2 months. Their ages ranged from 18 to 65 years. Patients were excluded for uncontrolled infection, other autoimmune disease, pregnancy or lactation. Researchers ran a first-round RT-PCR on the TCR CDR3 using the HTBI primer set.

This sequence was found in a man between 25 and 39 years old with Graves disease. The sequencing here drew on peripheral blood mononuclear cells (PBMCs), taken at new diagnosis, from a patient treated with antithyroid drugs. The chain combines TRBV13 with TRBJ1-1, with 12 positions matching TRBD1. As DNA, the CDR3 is TGTGCCAGCAGCTTACGGGACAGGGGGCAGACTGAAGCTTTCTTT. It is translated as CASSLRDRGQTEAFF.